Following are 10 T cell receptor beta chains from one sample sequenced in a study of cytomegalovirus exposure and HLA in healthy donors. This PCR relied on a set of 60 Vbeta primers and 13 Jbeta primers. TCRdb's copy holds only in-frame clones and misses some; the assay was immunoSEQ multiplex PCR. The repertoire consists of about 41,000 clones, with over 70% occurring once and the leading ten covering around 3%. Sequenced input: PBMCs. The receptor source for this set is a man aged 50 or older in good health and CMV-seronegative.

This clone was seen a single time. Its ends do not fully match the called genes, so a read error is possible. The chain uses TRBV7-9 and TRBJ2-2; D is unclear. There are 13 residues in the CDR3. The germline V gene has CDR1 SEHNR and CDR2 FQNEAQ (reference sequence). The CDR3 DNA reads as TGTTCCAGCAGCCCAGAGGCTACCGGGGAGCTGTTTTTT. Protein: CSSSPEATGELFF.

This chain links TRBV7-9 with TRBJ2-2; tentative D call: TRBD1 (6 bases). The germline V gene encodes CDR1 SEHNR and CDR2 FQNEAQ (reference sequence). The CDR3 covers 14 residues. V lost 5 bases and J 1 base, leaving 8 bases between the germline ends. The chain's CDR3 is CASSPGQNTGELFF. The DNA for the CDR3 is TGTGCCAGCAGCCCGGGACAGAACACCGGGGAGCTGTTTTTT. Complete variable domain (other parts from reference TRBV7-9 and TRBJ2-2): DTGVSQNPRHKITKRGQNVTFRCDPISEHNRLYWYRQTLGQGPEFLTYFQNEAQLEKSRLLSDRFSAERPKGSFSTLEIQRTEQGDSAMYLCASSPGQNTGELFFGEGSRLTVL.

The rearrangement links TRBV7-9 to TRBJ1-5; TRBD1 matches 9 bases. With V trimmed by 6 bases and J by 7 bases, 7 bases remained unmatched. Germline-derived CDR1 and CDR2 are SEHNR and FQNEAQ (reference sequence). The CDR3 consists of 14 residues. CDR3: CASSWGQGGQPQHF. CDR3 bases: TGTGCCAGCAGTTGGGGACAGGGAGGACAGCCCCAGCATTTT.

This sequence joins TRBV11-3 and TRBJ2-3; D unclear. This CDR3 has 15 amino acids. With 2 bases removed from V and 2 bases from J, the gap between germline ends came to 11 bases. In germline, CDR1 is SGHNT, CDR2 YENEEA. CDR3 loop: CASSLTSLFTDTQYF. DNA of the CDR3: TGTGCCAGCAGCTTAACCTCCCTATTCACAGATACGCAGTATTTT.

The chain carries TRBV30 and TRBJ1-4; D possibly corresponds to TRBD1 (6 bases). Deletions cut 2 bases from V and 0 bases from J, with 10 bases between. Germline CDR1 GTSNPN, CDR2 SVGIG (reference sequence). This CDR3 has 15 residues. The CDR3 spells CAWSLGQTTNEKLFF. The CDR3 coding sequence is TGTGCCTGGAGTCTTGGACAGACAACTAATGAAAAACTGTTTTTT.

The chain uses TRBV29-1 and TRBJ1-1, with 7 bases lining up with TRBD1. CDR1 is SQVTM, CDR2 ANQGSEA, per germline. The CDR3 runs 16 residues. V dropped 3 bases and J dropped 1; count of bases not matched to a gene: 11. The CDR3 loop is CSVEGVGGMRNTEAFF. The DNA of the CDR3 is TGCAGCGTTGAGGGAGTAGGGGGCATGAGGAACACTGAAGCTTTCTTT.

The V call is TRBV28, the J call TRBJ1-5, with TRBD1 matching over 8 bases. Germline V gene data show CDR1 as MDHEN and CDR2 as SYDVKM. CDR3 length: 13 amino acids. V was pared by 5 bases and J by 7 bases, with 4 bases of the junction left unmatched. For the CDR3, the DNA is TGTGCCAGCAGTGGGACAGGATCACAGCCCCAGCATTTT. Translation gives CASSGTGSQPQHF.

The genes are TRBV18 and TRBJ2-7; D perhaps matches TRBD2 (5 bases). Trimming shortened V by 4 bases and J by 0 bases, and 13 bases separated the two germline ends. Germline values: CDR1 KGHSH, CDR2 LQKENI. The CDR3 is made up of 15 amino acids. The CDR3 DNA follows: TGTGCCAGCTCACTAGGATACGGGGACTCCTACGAGCAGTACTTC. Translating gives CASSLGYGDSYEQYF.

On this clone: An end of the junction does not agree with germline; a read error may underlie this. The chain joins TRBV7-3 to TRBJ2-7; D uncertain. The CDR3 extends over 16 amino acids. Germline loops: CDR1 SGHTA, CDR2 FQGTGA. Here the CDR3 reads CSSRSRRVGAAYEQYF. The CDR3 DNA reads TGTTCCAGCAGGTCCCGAAGAGTGGGTGCGGCCTACGAGCAGTACTTC.

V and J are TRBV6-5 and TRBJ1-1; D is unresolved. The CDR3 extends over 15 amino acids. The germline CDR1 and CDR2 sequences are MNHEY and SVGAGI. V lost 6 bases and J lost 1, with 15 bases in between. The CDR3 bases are TGTGCCAGCAGGGTTGAGGTAACGGGGAACACTGAAGCTTTCTTT. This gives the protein CASRVEVTGNTEAFF.